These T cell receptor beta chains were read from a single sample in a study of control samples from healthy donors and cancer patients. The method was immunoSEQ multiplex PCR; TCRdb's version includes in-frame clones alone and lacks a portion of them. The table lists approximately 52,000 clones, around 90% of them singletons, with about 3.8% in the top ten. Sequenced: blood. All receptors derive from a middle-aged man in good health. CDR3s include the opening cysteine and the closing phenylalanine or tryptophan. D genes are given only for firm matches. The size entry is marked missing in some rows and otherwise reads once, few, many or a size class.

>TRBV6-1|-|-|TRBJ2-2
CASSATLPTGAGELFF
TGTGCCAGCAGTGCCACCCTACCGACAGGTGCCGGGGAGCTGTTTTTT
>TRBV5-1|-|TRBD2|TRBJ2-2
CASSSGLAGTGELFF
TGCGCCAGCAGTTCCGGACTAGCAGGCACCGGGGAGCTGTTTTTT
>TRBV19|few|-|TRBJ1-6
CASSGRFDSPLHF
TGTGCCAGTAGTGGACGTTTTGATTCACCCCTCCACTTT
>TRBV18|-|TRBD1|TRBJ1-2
CASSRTGANYGYTF
TGTGCCAGCTCACGAACAGGGGCCAACTATGGCTACACCTTC
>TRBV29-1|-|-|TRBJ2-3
CSVESGRHGTQYF
TGCAGCGTTGAATCGGGCCGACATGGTACGCAGTATTTT
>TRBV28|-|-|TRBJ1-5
CASTPGQFDQPQHF
TGTGCCAGCACACCCGGACAGTTTGATCAGCCCCAGCATTTT
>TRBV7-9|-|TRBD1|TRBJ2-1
CASGLETGQGINEQFF
TGTGCCAGCGGCTTAGAAACAGGACAGGGTATCAATGAGCAGTTCTTC
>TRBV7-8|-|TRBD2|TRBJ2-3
CASSLRTSGRPPNTQYF
TGTGCCAGCAGCTTAAGGACTAGCGGGAGACCTCCAAATACGCAGTATTTT
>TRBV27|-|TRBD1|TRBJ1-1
CASSVTGGNTEAFF
TGTGCCAGCAGCGTGACAGGGGGGAACACTGAAGCTTTCTTT
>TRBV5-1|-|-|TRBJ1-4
CASSLAGLNEKLFF
TGCGCCAGCAGCTTGGCAGGGCTTAATGAAAAACTGTTTTTT
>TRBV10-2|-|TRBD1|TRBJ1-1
CASSDGRGWGRAEAFF
TGCGCCAGCAGTGACGGCAGGGGGTGGGGAAGGGCTGAAGCTTTCTTT
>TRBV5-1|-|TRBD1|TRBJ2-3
CASSAQQGAGDTQYF
TGCGCCAGCAGCGCGCAGCAGGGGGCAGGAGATACGCAGTATTTT
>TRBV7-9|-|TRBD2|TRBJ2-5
CASSLAGTQETQYF
TGTGCCAGCAGTTTAGCGGGGACCCAAGAGACCCAGTACTTC
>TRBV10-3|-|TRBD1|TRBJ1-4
CAISEGRGVNEKLFF
TGTGCCATCAGTGAGGGCAGGGGGGTCAATGAAAAACTGTTTTTT
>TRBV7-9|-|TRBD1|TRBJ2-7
CASRLTGVASYEQYF
TGTGCCAGCAGACTCACAGGGGTAGCATCCTACGAGCAGTACTTC
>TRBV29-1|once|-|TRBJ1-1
CSVGAEMNTEAFF
TGCAGCGTTGGGGCTGAGATGAACACTGAAGCTTTCTTT
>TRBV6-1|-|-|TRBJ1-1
CASSEYRGGTEAFF
TGTGCCAGCAGTGAATATAGGGGCGGCACTGAAGCTTTCTTT
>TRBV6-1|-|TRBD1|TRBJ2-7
CASSETVRGHRQYF
TGTGCCAGCAGTGAAACCGTCAGGGGGCATCGGCAGTACTTC
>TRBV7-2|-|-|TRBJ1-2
CASSLGAEVGYGYTF
TGTGCCAGCAGCTTAGGAGCGGAAGTGGGCTATGGCTACACCTTC
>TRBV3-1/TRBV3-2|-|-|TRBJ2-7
CASSQALYRRWPLYEQYF
TGTGCCAGCAGCCAAGCTCTCTATCGGCGTTGGCCCCTATACGAGCAGTACTTC
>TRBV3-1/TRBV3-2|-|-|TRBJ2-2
CASSLHRDDVANTGELFF
TGTGCCAGCAGCCTACACCGGGACGATGTTGCGAACACCGGGGAGCTGTTTTTT
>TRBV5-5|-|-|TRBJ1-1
CASSLVVGEAFF
TGTGCCAGCAGCTTGGTGGTCGGTGAAGCTTTCTTT
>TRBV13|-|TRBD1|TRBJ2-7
CASSLTGNPYEQYF
TGTGCCAGCAGCTTGACAGGGAACCCCTACGAGCAGTACTTC
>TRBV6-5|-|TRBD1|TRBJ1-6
CASTGTGGLGPLHF
TGTGCCAGCACCGGGACAGGGGGTCTCGGGCCCCTCCACTTT
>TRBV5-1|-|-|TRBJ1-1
CASSLAGGYTEAFF
TGCGCCAGCAGCTTGGCTGGGGGGTATACTGAAGCTTTCTTT
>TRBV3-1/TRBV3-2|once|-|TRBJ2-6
CASSQDNSGANVLTF
TGTGCCAGCAGCCAAGACAACTCTGGGGCCAACGTCCTGACTTTC
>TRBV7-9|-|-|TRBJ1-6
CASGWGNSPLHF
TGTGCCAGCGGCTGGGGAAATTCACCCCTCCACTTT
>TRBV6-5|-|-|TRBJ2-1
CAATGGSYNEQFF
TGTGCCGCGACTGGGGGCTCCTACAATGAGCAGTTCTTC
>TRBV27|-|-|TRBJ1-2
CASTKRGSYEGYTF
TGTGCCAGCACCAAAAGGGGCAGTTATGAAGGCTACACCTTC
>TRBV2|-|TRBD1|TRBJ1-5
CASSRGQGQGQPQHF
TGTGCCAGCAGCCGCGGACAGGGTCAGGGTCAGCCCCAGCATTTT
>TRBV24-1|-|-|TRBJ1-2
CATSETGTANYGYTF
TGTGCCACCAGTGAAACAGGGACGGCTAACTATGGCTACACCTTC
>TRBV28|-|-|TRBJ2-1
CASSPGTSRERQFF
TGTGCCAGCAGTCCGGGGACAAGTAGGGAACGGCAGTTCTTC
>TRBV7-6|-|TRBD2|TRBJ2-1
CASSLRLAGLNEQFF
TGTGCCAGCAGCTTACGACTAGCGGGACTAAATGAGCAGTTCTTC
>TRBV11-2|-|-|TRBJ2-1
CASRLGGGDEQFF
TGTGCCAGCAGATTAGGCGGGGGCGATGAGCAGTTCTTC
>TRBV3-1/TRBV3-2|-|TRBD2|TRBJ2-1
CASSPRGGNNEQFF
TGTGCCAGCAGCCCTCGGGGGGGAAACAATGAGCAGTTCTTC
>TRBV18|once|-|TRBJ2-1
CASSQDQTVLREQFF
TGTGCCAGCTCACAGGACCAGACAGTCCTCAGGGAGCAGTTCTTC
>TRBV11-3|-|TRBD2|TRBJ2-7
CASSLAGGLIEQYF
TGTGCCAGCAGCCTAGCGGGAGGGCTGATCGAGCAGTACTTC
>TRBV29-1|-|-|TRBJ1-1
CSVRDGSTEAFF
TGCAGCGTGAGGGACGGTAGCACTGAAGCTTTCTTT
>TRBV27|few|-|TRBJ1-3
CASSSLLGGSAGNTIYF
TGTGCCAGCAGTTCGCTTCTTGGGGGGAGTGCTGGAAACACCATATATTTT
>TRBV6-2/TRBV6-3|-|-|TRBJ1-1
CASSLVGDTEAFF
TGTGCCAGCAGTTTGGTGGGGGACACTGAAGCTTTCTTT